The next 15 T cell receptor beta chains were all read from a single sample in a study of blood T cell repertoires in COVID-19. Method: immunoSEQ multiplex PCR; TCRdb's copy keeps in-frame clones and lacks some. The table records approximately 360,000 clones, 90% of them present only once. Sequences were obtained from peripheral blood. The receptors stem from a man aged 18 to 30 with active or convalescent COVID-19.

The chain links TRBV5-4 to TRBJ2-1; D call uncertain. This CDR3 is 15 amino acids long. Germline assignment: CDR1 SGHNT and CDR2 YYREEE (reference sequence). V was trimmed by 7 bases and J by 0 bases, leaving 14 bases between them. CDR3 nucleotides: TGTGCCAGCCGCTCCCCCATGGCCTCCTACAATGAGCAGTTCTTC. Its protein is CASRSPMASYNEQFF.

V gene TRBV11-3 combines with J gene TRBJ2-1, with 9 positions matching TRBD2. CDR1 and CDR2 (germline): SGHNT, YENEEA. CDR3 length equals 18 residues. The J segment lost 4 bases and the V segment lost 5 bases, leaving 15 bases of the junction unmatched. CDR3: CASSPGPWSGRHYNEQFF. CDR3 sequence (DNA): TGTGCCAGCAGCCCTGGTCCATGGAGCGGGAGGCATTACAATGAGCAGTTCTTC.

The V gene is TRBV28, the J gene TRBJ2-7, with 7 bases lining up with TRBD1. The CDR3 consists of 14 residues. Germline CDR1 MDHEN, CDR2 SYDVKM. With 5 bases clipped from V and 2 bases from J, the junction kept 6 bases outside the gene matches. CDR3 sequence reads: CASSPGQVAYEQYF. The CDR3 coding sequence is TGTGCCAGCAGTCCCGGACAGGTTGCCTACGAGCAGTACTTC. The whole variable domain, remainder taken from reference TRBV28 and TRBJ2-7, is DVKVTQSSRYLVKRTGEKVFLECVQDMDHENMFWYRQDPGLGLRLIYFSYDVKMKEKGDIPEGYSVSREKKERFSLILESASTNQTSMYLCASSPGQVAYEQYFGPGTRLTVT.

The chain combines TRBV2 with TRBJ2-7; TRBD1 agrees at 8 bases. The CDR3 runs to 14 residues. V was clipped by 7 bases and J by 3 bases; unmatched bases: 8. Germline V gene lookup returns CDR1 SNHLY and CDR2 FYNNEI. The chain's CDR3 is CASNRGQGIYEQYF. CDR3 sequence (DNA): TGTGCCAGCAACCGAGGACAGGGAATCTACGAGCAGTACTTC.

This chain links TRBV6-5 with TRBJ2-7; TRBD1 is a possible D gene (6 bases). Germline V gene lookup returns CDR1 MNHEY and CDR2 SVGAGI. The V end lost 4 bases, the J end lost 1 base, and 14 bases lay between the germline ends. The CDR3 totals 15 residues. The CDR3 DNA reads as TGTGCCAGCAGTTCCGCAGGGGCCAGTTCCTACGAGCAGTACTTC. Residues: CASSSAGASSYEQYF.

The genes are TRBV7-2 and TRBJ1-2; perhaps TRBD1 as D (5 bases). V shed 4 bases and J shed 8 bases, with 11 bases lying between them. Germline V CDR1 and CDR2: SGHTA, FQGNSA. This CDR3 contains 12 residues. In nucleotides, the CDR3 is TGTGCCAGCAGCTCGACAGTTCCGGGCTACACCTTC. Its translation: CASSSTVPGYTF.

This clone was detected only a few times. The V and J genes are TRBV4-1 and TRBJ2-7; 8 bases are shared with TRBD2. The CDR3 runs to 14 residues. V shed 5 bases, J shed 5 bases, and the junction held 8 bases outside the gene matches. Germline V gene data show CDR1 as MGHRA and CDR2 as YSYEKL. CDR3 sequence (DNA): TGCGCCAGCAGCTTTGGACTAGCAGGTAACGAGCAGTACTTC. Protein sequence: CASSFGLAGNEQYF.

CDR3 region: CASSETTGATYEQYF. CDR3 DNA: TGTGCCAGCAGTGAAACGACAGGGGCAACCTACGAGCAGTACTTC. The chain links TRBV27 to TRBJ2-7, with 8 bases identical to TRBD1. V shed 5 bases, J shed 2 bases, and the junction held 8 bases outside the gene matches. The V gene's germline CDR1 is MNHEY and CDR2 SMNVEV (reference sequence). The CDR3 is 15 amino acids.

V usage is TRBV7-2 and J usage is TRBJ2-7; TRBD1 agrees at 10 bases. Losses at the gene ends were 3 bases for V and 2 bases for J; bases not matched to a gene: 1. Per the germline V gene, CDR1 is SGHTA and CDR2 is FQGNSA. The CDR3 contains 14 residues. The CDR3 is CASSLGTGAYEQYF. CDR3 sequence (DNA): TGTGCCAGCAGCTTGGGGACAGGGGCCTACGAGCAGTACTTC.

The rearrangement uses TRBV28 and TRBJ2-1; 7 bases fit TRBD2. CDR1 is MDHEN, CDR2 SYDVKM, per germline. J was trimmed by 7 bases and V by 7 bases; bases with no gene match: 13. The CDR3 runs 15 residues. CDR3 loop: CASTQERLAGNEQFF. CDR3 in DNA: TGTGCCAGCACTCAAGAGAGACTAGCCGGTAATGAGCAGTTCTTC.

This clone was recorded at least ten times. Other DNA sequences within the sample encode an identical CDR3. This chain connects TRBV4-2 to TRBJ2-7, with TRBD1 as a possible D gene (6 bases). This CDR3 has 14 amino acids. CDR1 and CDR2 (germline): LGHNA, YNFKEQ. Trimming removed 3 bases at V and 5 bases at J, with 14 bases between. CDR3 in amino acids: CASSQDGAGDEQYF. The CDR3 coding sequence is TGTGCCAGCAGCCAGGATGGGGCAGGGGACGAGCAGTACTTC.

The genes are TRBV6-1 and TRBJ2-7; TRBD2 matches at 7 bases. Germline values: CDR1 MNHNS, CDR2 SASEGT. V was clipped by 2 bases and J by 5 bases; unmatched bases: 6. The CDR3 length is 14 residues. CDR3 sequence reads: CASSEYGDYHEQYF. DNA of the CDR3: TGTGCCAGCAGTGAATATGGGGACTATCACGAGCAGTACTTC.

The gene calls are TRBV7-9 and TRBJ2-3, with D perhaps TRBD1 (6 bases). Trimming shortened V by 3 bases and J by 5 bases, and 12 bases separated the two germline ends. Germline V gene data show CDR1 as SEHNR and CDR2 as FQNEAQ (reference sequence). CDR3 length: 14 amino acids. This CDR3 reads CASSLSGAVDTQYF. CDR3 nucleotides: TGTGCCAGCAGCTTGTCAGGGGCTGTAGATACGCAGTATTTT.

As concerns this clone: Within the sample, other DNA sequences also encode this same CDR3. The gene calls are TRBV4-2 and TRBJ1-2; tentatively, D is TRBD1 (5 bases). The germline V and J ends were trimmed by 3 bases and 4 bases, with 9 bases remaining between them. Germline V gene sequence: CDR1 LGHNA, CDR2 YNFKEQ. This CDR3 has 13 residues. The CDR3 DNA sequence: TGTGCCAGCAGCCAGGGGGGGTCCTATGGCTACACCTTC. It encodes CASSQGGSYGYTF.

This clone was counted a few times. The rearrangement uses TRBV29-1 and TRBJ1-4; D remains ambiguous. The CDR3 is 12 amino acids. Germline lookup yields CDR1 SQVTM and CDR2 ANQGSEA. V was pared by 7 bases and J by 6 bases, with 12 bases between. The CDR3: CSASAQYEKLFF. DNA for the CDR3: TGCAGCGCCTCGGCACAGTATGAAAAACTGTTTTTT. The whole variable domain, remainder taken from reference TRBV29-1 and TRBJ1-4, is SAVISQKPSRDICQRGTSLTIQCQVDSQVTMMFWYRQQPGQSLTLIATANQGSEATYESGFVIDKFPISRPNLTFSTLTVSNMSPEDSSIYLCSASAQYEKLFFGSGTQLSVL.